The source of this T cell receptor beta chain is a study of patients and donors after allogeneic stem cell transplantation. Only a few counts were recorded for this clonotype. TCRdb reprocessed the RT-PCR reads via MiXCR and lists one record per CDR3 protein. This repertoire shows about a million distinct CDR3 sequences, 15% to 20% found once; its top ten account for around 6%. Germline CDR1 and CDR2: SGHDT and YYEEEE. CDR3 size: 14 residues. V lost 4 bases and J 7 bases, leaving 14 bases between the germline ends. The sample comprised blood, either unsorted or a sorted T cell fraction (not recorded which). The receptor comes from a human donor who was either an allogeneic HSCT recipient or a stem cell or donor lymphocyte infusion donor (not recorded which). It is not recorded whose cells these are; they may come from a transplant donor. The genes are TRBV5-6 and TRBJ1-4; D might be TRBD1 (5 bases). This chain's CDR3 is CASSPGPIGEKLFF. As DNA, the CDR3 is TGTGCCAGCAGCCCGGGACCAATAGGTGAAAAACTGTTTTTT.